The clone carrying this TCR beta chain was seen once. Its antigen is undetermined. Germline V gene sequence: CDR1 SGHTA, CDR2 FQGNSA. V lost 1 base to trimming and J lost 2 bases, with 10 bases between them. There are 15 residues in the CDR3. Assay used: immunoSEQ multiplex PCR; TCRdb lists only in-frame clones, some missing. The table shows tens of thousands of clones, with approximately 80% occurring only once. This sample stems from a study of OX40 agonist ivuxolimab in advanced cancers. On the study more broadly: Patients assigned to dose escalation were diagnosed with hepatocellular carcinoma, melanoma, renal cell or head and neck cancer. Participants averaged 60 years of age (range about 23 to 80) and were 75% to 90% male. Study observations and caveats: At doses 0.1 to 3.0 mg/kg, CD4+ and CD8+ clones expanded. Researchers report that CD8+ T cells had, on average, more expanded clones than CD4+.

V and J are TRBV7-2 and TRBJ2-3; D may be TRBD1 or TRBD2 (5 bases each). The clonotype was recovered from an adult with an advanced solid tumor such as melanoma, head and neck, liver or kidney cancer. This specimen was CD4+ or CD8+ T cells sorted from blood, taken in a trial of the OX40 agonist ivuxolimab. Here the CDR3 reads CASSLDRGHTDTQYF. The CDR3 DNA reads as TGTGCCAGCAGCTTAGATCGGGGCCACACAGATACGCAGTATTTT.